This TCR beta chain was captured in a study of graft-versus-host responses after intestinal transplantation. Overall study context: Grafts that recipients had were multivisceral, liver-intestinal, or isolated intestinal transplants.

The method was immunoSEQ multiplex PCR; TCRdb's version includes in-frame clones alone and lacks a portion of them. The data hold roughly 69,000 clones, with roughly 92% observed a single time. This clone occurred once. Its antigen is not known. The germline gives CDR1 LNHDA, CDR2 SQIVND (reference sequence). This CDR3 has 14 amino acids. V shed 3 bases and J shed 9 bases, with 15 bases lying between them. Overall study findings and caveats: Some GvH clones were seen earlier in gut or blood, suggesting intestinal origin.

This sequence was found in a human patient who received an intestinal transplant, so some T cells may come from the graft donor. The sequencing here drew on bone marrow, taken approximately 700 days after intestinal transplantation. The chain is built from TRBV19 and TRBJ2-1, with D unclear. CDR3 nucleotides: TGTGCCAGTAGTATTGAAGGTTATCGAGGTGAGCAGTTCTTC. This gives the protein CASSIEGYRGEQFF.